The entry below describes one T cell receptor (beta chain). Its specificity is not known. This record comes from a study of T-cell memory formation after mild COVID-19. Whole-study results and caveats: Most CD4+ clones that shrank were in CM and EM, while CD8+ ones turned up in EMRA.

5'RACE with constant-segment primers yielded barcoded, UMI-tagged TCR alpha and TCR beta cDNA libraries. Via MiXCR, TCRdb re-called the 5' RACE reads, giving one row per CDR3 protein. This sample has tens of thousands of distinct CDR3 sequences, with about a sixth found just once. Germline values: CDR1 LNHDA, CDR2 SQIVND (reference sequence). Trimming stripped 1 base from V and 8 bases from J, with 12 bases between. The CDR3 contains 14 residues. Sample: PBMCs or a T cell subset sorted from them (not recorded which). The receptor comes from an adult woman who had mild COVID-19 (a few samples of this study predate the infection). Cell type and time point are not known. The rearrangement joins TRBV19 to TRBJ2-1, with no clear D. The CDR3 is CASSIVQGTDEQFF. The CDR3 DNA reads as TGTGCCAGTAGTATAGTCCAAGGAACAGATGAGCAGTTCTTC.